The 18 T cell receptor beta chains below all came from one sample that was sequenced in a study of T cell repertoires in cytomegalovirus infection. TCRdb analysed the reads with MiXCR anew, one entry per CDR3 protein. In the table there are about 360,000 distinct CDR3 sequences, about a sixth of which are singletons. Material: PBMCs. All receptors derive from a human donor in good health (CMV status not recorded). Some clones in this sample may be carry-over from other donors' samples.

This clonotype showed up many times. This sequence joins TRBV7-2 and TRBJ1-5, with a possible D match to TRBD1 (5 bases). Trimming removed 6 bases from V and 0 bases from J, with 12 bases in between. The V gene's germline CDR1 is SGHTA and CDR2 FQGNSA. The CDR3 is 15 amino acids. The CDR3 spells CASSFQGHSNQPQHF. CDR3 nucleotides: TGTGCCAGCAGTTTTCAGGGCCATAGCAATCAGCCCCAGCATTTT.

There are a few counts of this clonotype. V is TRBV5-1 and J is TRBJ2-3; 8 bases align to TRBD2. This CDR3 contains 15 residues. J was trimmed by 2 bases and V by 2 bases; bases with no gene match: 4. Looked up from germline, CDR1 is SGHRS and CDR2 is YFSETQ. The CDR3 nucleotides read TGCGCCAGCAGCTTTGAGACTAGCGCCACAGATACGCAGTATTTT. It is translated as CASSFETSATDTQYF.

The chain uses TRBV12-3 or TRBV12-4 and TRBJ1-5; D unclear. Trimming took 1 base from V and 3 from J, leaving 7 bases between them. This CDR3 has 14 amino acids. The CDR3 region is CASSLVGNNQPQHF. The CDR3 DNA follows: TGTGCCAGCAGTTTAGTAGGTAACAATCAGCCCCAGCATTTT.

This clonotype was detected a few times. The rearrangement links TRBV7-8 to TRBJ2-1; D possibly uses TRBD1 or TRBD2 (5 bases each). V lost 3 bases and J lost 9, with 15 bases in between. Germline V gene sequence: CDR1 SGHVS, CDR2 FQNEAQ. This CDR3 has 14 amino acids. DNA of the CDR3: TGTGCCAGCAGCTTTCGGGGCGGGTTCGGTGAGCAGTTCTTC. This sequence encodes CASSFRGGFGEQFF.

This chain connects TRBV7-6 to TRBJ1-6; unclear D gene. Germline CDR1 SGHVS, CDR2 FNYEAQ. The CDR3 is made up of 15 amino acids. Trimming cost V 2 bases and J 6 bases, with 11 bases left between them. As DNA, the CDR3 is TGTGCCAGCAGCTTAAACCCCCCACCTAATTCACCCCTCCACTTT. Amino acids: CASSLNPPPNSPLHF. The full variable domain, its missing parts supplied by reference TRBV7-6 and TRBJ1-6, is GAGVSQSPRYKVTKRGQDVALRCDPISGHVSLYWYRQALGQGPEFLTYFNYEAQQDKSGLPNDRFSAERPEGSISTLTIQRTEQRDSAMYRCASSLNPPPNSPLHFGNGTRLTVT.

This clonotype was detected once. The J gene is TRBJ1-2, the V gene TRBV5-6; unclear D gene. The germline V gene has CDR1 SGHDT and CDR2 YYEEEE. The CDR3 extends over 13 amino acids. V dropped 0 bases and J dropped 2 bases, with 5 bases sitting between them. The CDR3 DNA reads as TGTGCCAGCAGCTTGGAACGGAACTATGGCTACACCTTC. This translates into CASSLERNYGYTF.

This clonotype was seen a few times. CDR3: CASSFVGGVNTEAFF. The DNA for the CDR3 is TGTGCCAGCAGCTTCGTTGGAGGGGTGAACACTGAAGCTTTCTTT. The chain couples TRBV7-2 to TRBJ1-1; the D gene is possibly TRBD1 (5 bases). Germline assignment: CDR1 SGHTA and CDR2 FQGNSA. There are 15 residues in the CDR3. V gave up 3 bases and J gave up 0 bases, with 11 bases separating them.

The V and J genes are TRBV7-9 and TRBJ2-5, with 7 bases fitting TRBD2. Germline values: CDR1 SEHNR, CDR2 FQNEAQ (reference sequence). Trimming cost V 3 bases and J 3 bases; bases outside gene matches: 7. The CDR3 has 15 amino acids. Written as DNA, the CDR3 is TGTGCCAGCAGCTTTGGGGGGGTAAGGGAAGAGACCCAGTACTTC. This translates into CASSFGGVREETQYF.

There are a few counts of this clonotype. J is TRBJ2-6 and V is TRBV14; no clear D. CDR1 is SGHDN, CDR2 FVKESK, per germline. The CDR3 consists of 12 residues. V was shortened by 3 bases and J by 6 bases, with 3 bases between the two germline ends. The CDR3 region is CASSQAANVLTF. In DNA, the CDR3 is TGTGCCAGCAGCCAGGCGGCCAACGTCCTGACTTTC.

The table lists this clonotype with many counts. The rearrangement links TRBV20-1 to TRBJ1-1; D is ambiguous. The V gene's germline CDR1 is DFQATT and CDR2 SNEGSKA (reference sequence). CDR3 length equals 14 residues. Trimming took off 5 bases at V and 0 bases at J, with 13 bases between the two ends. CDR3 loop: CSASPPPMNTEAFF. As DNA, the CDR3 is TGCAGTGCTTCCCCCCCACCGATGAACACTGAAGCTTTCTTT.

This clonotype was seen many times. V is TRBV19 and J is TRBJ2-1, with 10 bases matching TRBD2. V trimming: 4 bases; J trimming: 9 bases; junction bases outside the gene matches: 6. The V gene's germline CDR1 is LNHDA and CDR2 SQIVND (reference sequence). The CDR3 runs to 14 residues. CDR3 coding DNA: TGTGCCAGTAGTACTTTGCTAGCGGGAGTTGAGCAGTTCTTC. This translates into CASSTLLAGVEQFF.

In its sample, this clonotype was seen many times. Written as DNA, the CDR3 is TGTGCCAGCAGCTACCAGACAGGGGACGGGGAGCTGTTTTTT. Protein product: CASSYQTGDGELFF. This chain joins TRBV7-8 and TRBJ2-2, with 8 bases aligning to TRBD1. This CDR3 spans 14 amino acids. V shed 4 bases and J 7 bases; nucleotides not matched to a gene: 5. From germline, CDR1 is SGHVS and CDR2 FQNEAQ.

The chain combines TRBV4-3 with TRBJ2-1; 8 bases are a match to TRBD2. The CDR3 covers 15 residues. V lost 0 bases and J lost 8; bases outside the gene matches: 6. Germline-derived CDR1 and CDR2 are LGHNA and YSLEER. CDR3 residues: CASSQESGGPDEQFF. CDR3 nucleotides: TGCGCCAGCAGCCAAGAGTCGGGAGGGCCGGATGAGCAGTTCTTC.

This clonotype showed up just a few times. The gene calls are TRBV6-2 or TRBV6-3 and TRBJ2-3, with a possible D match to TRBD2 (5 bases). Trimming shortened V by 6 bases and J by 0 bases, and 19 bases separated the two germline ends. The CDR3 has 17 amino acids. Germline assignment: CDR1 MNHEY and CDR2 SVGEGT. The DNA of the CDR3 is TGTGCCAGCAGGGGTCGGGGAGCCTCGATCAGCACAGATACGCAGTATTTT. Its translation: CASRGRGASISTDTQYF.

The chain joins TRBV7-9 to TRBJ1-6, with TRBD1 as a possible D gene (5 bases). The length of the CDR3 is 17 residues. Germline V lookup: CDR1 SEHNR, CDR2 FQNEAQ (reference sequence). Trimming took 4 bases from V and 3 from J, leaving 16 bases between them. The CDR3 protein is CASSSTSHRIYNSPLHF. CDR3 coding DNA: TGTGCCAGCAGCTCAACCTCCCACAGGATCTATAATTCACCCCTCCACTTT.

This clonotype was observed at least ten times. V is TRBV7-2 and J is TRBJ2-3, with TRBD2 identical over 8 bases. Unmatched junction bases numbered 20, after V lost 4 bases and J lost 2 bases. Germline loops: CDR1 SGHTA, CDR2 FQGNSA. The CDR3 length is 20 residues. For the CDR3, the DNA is TGTGCCAGCAGCTCAGAAGGGGGAATCGAGCGGGAGCGGGCCACAGATACGCAGTATTTT. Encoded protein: CASSSEGGIERERATDTQYF.

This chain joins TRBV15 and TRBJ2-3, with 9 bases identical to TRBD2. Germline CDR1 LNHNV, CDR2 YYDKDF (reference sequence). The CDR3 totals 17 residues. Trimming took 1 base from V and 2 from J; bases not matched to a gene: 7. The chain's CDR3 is CATSRGSAGGVTDTQYF. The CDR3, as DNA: TGTGCCACCAGCAGAGGCAGCGCGGGAGGGGTCACAGATACGCAGTATTTT.

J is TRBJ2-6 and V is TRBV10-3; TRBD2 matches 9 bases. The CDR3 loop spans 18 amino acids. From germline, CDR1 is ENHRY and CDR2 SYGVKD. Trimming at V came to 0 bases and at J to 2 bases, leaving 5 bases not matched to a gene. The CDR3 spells CAISESGIAGAGANVLTF. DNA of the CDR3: TGTGCCATCAGTGAGTCAGGGATAGCGGGAGCTGGGGCCAACGTCCTGACTTTC.